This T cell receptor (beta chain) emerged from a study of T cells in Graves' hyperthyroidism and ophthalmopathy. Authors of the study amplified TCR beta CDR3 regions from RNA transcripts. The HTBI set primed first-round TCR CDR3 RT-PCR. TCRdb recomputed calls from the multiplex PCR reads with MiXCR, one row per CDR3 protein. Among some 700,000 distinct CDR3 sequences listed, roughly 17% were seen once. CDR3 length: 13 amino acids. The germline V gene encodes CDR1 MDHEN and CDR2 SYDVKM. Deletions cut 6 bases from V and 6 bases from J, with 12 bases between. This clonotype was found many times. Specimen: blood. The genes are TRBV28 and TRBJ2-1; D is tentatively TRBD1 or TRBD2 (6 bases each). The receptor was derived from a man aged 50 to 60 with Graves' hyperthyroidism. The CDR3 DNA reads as TGTGCCAGCAGAGGGGGGATTGGCAATGAGCAGTTCTTC. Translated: CASRGGIGNEQFF.